This T cell receptor beta chain emerged from a study of beta chain features in type 1 diabetes. As for the study in general: There were some 110 million sorted cells examined across all samples.

Expressed TCRB transcripts were sequenced after all isolated RNA was converted to cDNA. Generated by immunoSEQ multiplex PCR, the TCRdb table keeps only in-frame clones and is missing some. The repertoire has about 620,000 clones, 15% to 19% of them found once; the top ten carry about 0.093%. V lost 1 base and J lost 9, with 7 bases in between. The CDR3 extends over 12 amino acids. CDR1 is MNHNS and CDR2 is SASEGT in the germline V gene. On this clone itself: As yet, its antigen is unknown.

Whole-study results and caveats: Shorter templates may be favored by PCR, equally so in patients and controls.

The chain has TRBV6-1 and TRBJ2-1; D gene ambiguous. This receptor was taken from a man in his late teens or twenties in good health. Sequencing input: naive CD4+ T cells from blood. CDR3 amino acids: CASSEGSSEQFF. CDR3 DNA: TGTGCCAGCAGTGAAGGGTCCAGTGAGCAGTTCTTC.